The rows below give T cell receptor beta chains drawn from one sample of a study of regulatory T cells in long-lasting Graves disease. Via MiXCR, TCRdb re-called the multiplex PCR reads, giving one row per CDR3 protein. The sample includes 350,000 to 550,000 distinct CDR3 sequences, roughly 15% of them seen just once. These sequences were also reported in another study, on T cells in Graves' hyperthyroidism and ophthalmopathy.

Source: peripheral blood mononuclear cells (PBMCs), taken at new diagnosis, from a patient treated with antithyroid drugs. Every receptor here comes from a woman aged 18-29 years with Graves disease. Each CDR3 is given with its conserved first and last residue.

v_gene: TRBV27; CDR3aa: CASASEGGGYEQYF
v_gene: TRBV7-2; CDR3aa: CASSLVGGFPYNEQFF
v_gene: TRBV20-1; CDR3aa: CSARPLAGGYSEQFF
v_gene: TRBV4-3; CDR3aa: CASSQEQGLAGFGNEQFF
v_gene: TRBV6-1; CDR3aa: CASSETGGGNTIYF
v_gene: TRBV6-2/TRBV6-3; CDR3aa: CASSVTGVANEQFF
v_gene: TRBV12-5; CDR3aa: CASGLAPRWDSGRDYNEQFF
v_gene: TRBV25-1; CDR3aa: CASSQASGRGQFF
v_gene: TRBV20-1; CDR3aa: CSARRLRGGYNEQFF
v_gene: TRBV3-1; CDR3aa: CASSQVLALRSEQFF
v_gene: TRBV7-9; CDR3aa: CASSLAGTSELFF
v_gene: TRBV6-5; CDR3aa: CASSYSVGETQYF
v_gene: TRBV7-2; CDR3aa: CASSWTSGATYNEQFF
v_gene: TRBV4-3; CDR3aa: CASNDRLNSNQPQHF
v_gene: TRBV6-1; CDR3aa: CASRRLWGNQPQHF
v_gene: TRBV20-1; CDR3aa: CSASFGVGNQPQHF
v_gene: TRBV20-1; CDR3aa: CSARYGTSGKNEQFF
v_gene: TRBV29-1; CDR3aa: CSVGIQGTYEQYF
v_gene: TRBV4-2; CDR3aa: CASSRRERGAQETQYF
v_gene: TRBV11-2; CDR3aa: CASSSRLAGGPSLSSYNEQFF
v_gene: TRBV5-1; CDR3aa: CASSPGLAGELFF
v_gene: TRBV27; CDR3aa: CASSLSRRSRRPPQRVRPQHF
v_gene: TRBV28; CDR3aa: CASSPPIRQGEKLFF
v_gene: TRBV27; CDR3aa: CASSSFSGNYNEQFF
v_gene: TRBV14; CDR3aa: CASSQRGQGVNSPLHF
v_gene: TRBV20-1; CDR3aa: CSAKGTANQPQHF
v_gene: TRBV29-1; CDR3aa: CSVNTGDEYEQYF
v_gene: TRBV5-5; CDR3aa: CASSALRGAYEQYF
v_gene: TRBV18; CDR3aa: CASSQTVTYEQYF
v_gene: TRBV5-5; CDR3aa: CVSSLAAPGHGDSAIYF
v_gene: TRBV11-2; CDR3aa: CASSQGVGRETQYF
v_gene: TRBV10-3; CDR3aa: CAISEIPYEQYF